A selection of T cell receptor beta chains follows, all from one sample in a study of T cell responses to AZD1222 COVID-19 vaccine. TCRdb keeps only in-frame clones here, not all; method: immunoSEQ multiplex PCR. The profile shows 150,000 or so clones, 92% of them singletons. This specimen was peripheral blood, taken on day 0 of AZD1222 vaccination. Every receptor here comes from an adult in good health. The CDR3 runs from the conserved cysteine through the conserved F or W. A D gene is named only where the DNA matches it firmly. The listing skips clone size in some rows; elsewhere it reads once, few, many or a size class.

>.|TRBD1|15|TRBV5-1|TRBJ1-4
CASSLATGSNEKLFF
TGCGCCAGCAGCTTGGCGACAGGGAGTAATGAAAAACTGTTTTTT
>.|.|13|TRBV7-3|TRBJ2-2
CASSLVREGELFF
TGTGCCAGCAGCTTAGTTCGAGAGGGGGAGCTGTTTTTT
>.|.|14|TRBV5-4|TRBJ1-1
CASTPGGGRAEAFF
TGTGCCAGCACCCCTGGTGGGGGGCGGGCTGAAGCTTTCTTT
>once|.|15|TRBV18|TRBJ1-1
CASSPRRGLGSEAFF
TGTGCCAGCTCACCTCGGCGGGGTCTCGGCTCTGAAGCTTTCTTT
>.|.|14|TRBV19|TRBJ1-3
CASSLLSSGNTIYF
TGTGCCAGTAGTCTTCTATCCAGTGGAAACACCATATATTTT
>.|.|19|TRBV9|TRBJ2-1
CASSSPQGPDQSSYNEQFF
TGTGCCAGCAGCTCCCCCCAGGGACCGGATCAGAGCTCCTACAATGAGCAGTTCTTC
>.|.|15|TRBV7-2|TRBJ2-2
CASSPLTGNTGELFF
TGTGCCAGCAGCCCTTTGACGGGAAACACCGGGGAGCTGTTTTTT
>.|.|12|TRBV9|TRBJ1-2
CASSVTSYSYTF
TGTGCCAGCAGCGTAACCAGCTACAGTTACACCTTC
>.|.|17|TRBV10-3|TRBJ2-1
CAIRSGDSFPRGNEQFF
TGTGCCATCCGGTCAGGAGACTCTTTCCCAAGGGGGAATGAGCAGTTCTTC
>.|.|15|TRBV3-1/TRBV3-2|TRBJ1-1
CASSQDVVRGHEAFF
TGTGCCAGCAGCCAAGATGTGGTAAGGGGCCATGAAGCTTTCTTT
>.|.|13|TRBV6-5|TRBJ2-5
CASSSSRGGTQYF
TGTGCCAGCAGCTCCTCCAGGGGAGGGACCCAGTACTTC
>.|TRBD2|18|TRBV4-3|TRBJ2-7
CASSQNTRGRGISYEQYF
TGCGCCAGCAGCCAAAATACCCGCGGGCGGGGGATATCCTACGAGCAGTACTTC
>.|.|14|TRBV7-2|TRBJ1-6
CASSLGYNNSPLHF
TGTGCCAGCAGCTTAGGATATAATAATTCACCCCTCCACTTT
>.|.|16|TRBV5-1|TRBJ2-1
CASASTGRAYYNEQFF
TGCGCCAGCGCCTCCACGGGGAGAGCCTATTACAATGAGCAGTTCTTC
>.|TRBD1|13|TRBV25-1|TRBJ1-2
CASSTGEGIGYTF
TGTGCCAGCAGCACAGGGGAGGGAATCGGCTACACCTTC